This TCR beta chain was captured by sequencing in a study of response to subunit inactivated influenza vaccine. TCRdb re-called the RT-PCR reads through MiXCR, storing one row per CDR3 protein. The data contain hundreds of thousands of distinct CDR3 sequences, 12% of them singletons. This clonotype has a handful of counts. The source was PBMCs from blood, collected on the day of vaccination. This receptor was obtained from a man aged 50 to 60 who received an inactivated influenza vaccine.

For the CDR3, the DNA is TGCGCCAGCCACAGGGGTCCGAACACTGAAGCTTTCTTT. This sequence encodes CASHRGPNTEAFF. The chain is built from TRBV5-1 and TRBJ1-1; 7 nucleotides match TRBD1. This CDR3 spans 13 amino acids. Trimming took 7 bases from V and 1 from J; bases not matched to a gene: 4. Germline CDR1 reads SGHRS; CDR2 reads YFSETQ. The entire variable domain, with the rest obtained from reference TRBV5-1 and TRBJ1-1, is as follows: KAGVTQTPRYLIKTRGQQVTLSCSPISGHRSVSWYQQTPGQGLQFLFEYFSETQRNKGNFPGRFSGRQFSNSRSEMNVSTLELGDSALYLCASHRGPNTEAFFGQGTRLTVV.